Sequencing of this T cell receptor (beta chain) was carried out in a study of T cells in Graves' hyperthyroidism and ophthalmopathy. Reasons for excluding patients were uncontrolled infection, other autoimmune disease, pregnancy or lactation. Concerning this clonotype: Antigen unknown.

Trimming shortened V by 3 bases and J by 2 bases, and 12 bases separated the two germline ends. The CDR3 sequence is 14 residues long. Germline V CDR1 and CDR2: SGHRS, YFSETQ. Researchers took RNA transcripts and amplified the TCR beta CDR3 regions from them. TCR CDR3 regions were first amplified by RT-PCR with HTBI primers. TCRdb re-analysed the multiplex PCR reads in MiXCR, keeping a single row per CDR3 protein. The sample has about 420,000 distinct CDR3 sequences; roughly 15% are singletons. Study-wide points: Most expanded thyroid clonotypes above 0.001 also appeared in blood.

The chain joins TRBV5-1 to TRBJ2-7; no definite D call. This clonotype was obtained from a woman aged 18-29 years with Graves' hyperthyroidism. The sequenced sample consisted of blood. CDR3 protein: CASSSPSRPYEQYF. The CDR3 DNA sequence: TGCGCCAGCAGCTCCCCATCTAGACCCTACGAGCAGTACTTC.